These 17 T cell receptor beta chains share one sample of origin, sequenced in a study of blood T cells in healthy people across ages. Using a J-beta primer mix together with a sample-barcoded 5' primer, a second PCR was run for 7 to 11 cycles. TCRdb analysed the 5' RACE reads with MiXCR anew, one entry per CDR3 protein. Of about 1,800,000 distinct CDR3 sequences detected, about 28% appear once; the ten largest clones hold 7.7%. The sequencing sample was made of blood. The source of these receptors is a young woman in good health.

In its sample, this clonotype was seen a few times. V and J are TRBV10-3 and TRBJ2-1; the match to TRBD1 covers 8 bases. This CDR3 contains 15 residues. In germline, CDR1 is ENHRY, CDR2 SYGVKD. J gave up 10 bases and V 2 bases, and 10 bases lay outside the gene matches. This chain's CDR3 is CAISERQGSSYEQFF. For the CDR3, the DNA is TGTGCCATCAGTGAGAGACAGGGGAGCTCCTACGAGCAGTTCTTC.

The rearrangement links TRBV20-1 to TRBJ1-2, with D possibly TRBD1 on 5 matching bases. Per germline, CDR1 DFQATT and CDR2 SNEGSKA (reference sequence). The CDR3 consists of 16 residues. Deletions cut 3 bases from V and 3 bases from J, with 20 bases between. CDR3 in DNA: TGCAGTGCTAGGCCCCCGCTGGGGGGACGAGACTATGGCTACACCTTC. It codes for CSARPPLGGRDYGYTF.

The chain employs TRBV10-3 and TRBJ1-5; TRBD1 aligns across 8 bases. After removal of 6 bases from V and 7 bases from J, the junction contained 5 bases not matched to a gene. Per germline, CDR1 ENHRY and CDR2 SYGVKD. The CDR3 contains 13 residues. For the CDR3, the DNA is TGTGCCATCAGCGGACAGGGCGAACAGCCCCAGCATTTT. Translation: CAISGQGEQPQHF.

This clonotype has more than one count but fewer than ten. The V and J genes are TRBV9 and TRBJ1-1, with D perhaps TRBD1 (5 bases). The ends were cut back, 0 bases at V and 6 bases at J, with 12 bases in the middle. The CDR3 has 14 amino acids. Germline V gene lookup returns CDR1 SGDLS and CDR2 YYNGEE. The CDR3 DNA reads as TGTGCCAGCAGCGTAGGAGGGAGGGACTCTGAAGCTTTCTTT. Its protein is CASSVGGRDSEAFF.

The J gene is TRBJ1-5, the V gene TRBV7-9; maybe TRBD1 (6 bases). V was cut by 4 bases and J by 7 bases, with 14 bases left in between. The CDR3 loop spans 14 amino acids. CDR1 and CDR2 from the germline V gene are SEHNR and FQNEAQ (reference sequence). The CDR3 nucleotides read TGTGCCAGCAGCTCGTTACAGGGTGACCAGCCCCAGCATTTT. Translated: CASSSLQGDQPQHF.

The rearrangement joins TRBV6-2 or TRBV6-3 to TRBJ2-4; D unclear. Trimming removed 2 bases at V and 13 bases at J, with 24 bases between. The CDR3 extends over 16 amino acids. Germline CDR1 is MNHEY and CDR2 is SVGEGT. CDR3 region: CASSYPRGSFTYGQYF. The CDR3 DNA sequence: TGTGCCAGCAGTTACCCAAGAGGCTCCTTCACCTACGGGCAGTACTTC.

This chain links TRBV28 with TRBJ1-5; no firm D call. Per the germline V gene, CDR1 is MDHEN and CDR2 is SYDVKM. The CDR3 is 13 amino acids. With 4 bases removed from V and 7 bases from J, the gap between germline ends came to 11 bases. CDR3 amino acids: CASSYNINQPQHF. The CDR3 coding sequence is TGTGCCAGCAGTTACAATATCAACCAGCCCCAGCATTTT.

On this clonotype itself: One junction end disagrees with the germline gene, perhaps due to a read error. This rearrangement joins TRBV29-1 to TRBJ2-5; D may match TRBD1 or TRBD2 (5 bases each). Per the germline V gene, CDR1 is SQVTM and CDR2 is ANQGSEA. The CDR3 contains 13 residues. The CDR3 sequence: CSVVRGNQKTQYF. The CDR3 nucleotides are TGCAGCGTTGTCCGGGGCAACCAAAAGACCCAGTACTTC. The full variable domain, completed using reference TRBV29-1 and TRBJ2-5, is SAVISQKPSRDICQRGTSLTIQCQVDSQVTMMFWYRQQPGQSLTLIATANQGSEATYESGFVIDKFPISRPNLTFSTLTVSNMSPEDSSIYLCSVVRGNQKTQYFGPGTRLLVL.

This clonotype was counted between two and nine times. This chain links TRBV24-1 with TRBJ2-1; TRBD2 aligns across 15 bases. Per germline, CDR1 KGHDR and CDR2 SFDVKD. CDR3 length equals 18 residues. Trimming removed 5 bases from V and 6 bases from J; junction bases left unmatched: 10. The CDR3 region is CATSAIGLAGGPRNEQFF. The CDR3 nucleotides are TGTGCCACCAGTGCCATAGGACTAGCGGGGGGGCCTCGCAATGAGCAGTTCTTC.

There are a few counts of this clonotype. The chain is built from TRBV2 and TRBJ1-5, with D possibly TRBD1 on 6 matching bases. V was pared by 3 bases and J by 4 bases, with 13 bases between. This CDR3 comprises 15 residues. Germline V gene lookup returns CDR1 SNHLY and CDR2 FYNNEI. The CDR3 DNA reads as TGTGCCAGCAGTGACGGGGGCTCATGGAATCAGCCCCAGCATTTT. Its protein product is CASSDGGSWNQPQHF.

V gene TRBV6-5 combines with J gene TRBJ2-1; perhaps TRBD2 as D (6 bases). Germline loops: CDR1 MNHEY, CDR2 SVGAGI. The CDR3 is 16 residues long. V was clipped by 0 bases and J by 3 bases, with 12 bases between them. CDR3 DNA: TGTGCCAGCAGTTACTCTGGGGGAGGTGGCTACAATGAGCAGTTCTTC. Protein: CASSYSGGGGYNEQFF.

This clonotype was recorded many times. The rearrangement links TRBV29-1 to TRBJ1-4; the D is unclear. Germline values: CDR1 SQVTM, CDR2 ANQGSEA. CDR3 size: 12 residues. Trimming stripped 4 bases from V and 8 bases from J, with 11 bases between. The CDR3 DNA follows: TGCAGCGTTGGCGGTCCGGGGGAAAAACTGTTTTTT. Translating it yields CSVGGPGEKLFF. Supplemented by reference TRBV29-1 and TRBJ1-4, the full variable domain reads SAVISQKPSRDICQRGTSLTIQCQVDSQVTMMFWYRQQPGQSLTLIATANQGSEATYESGFVIDKFPISRPNLTFSTLTVSNMSPEDSSIYLCSVGGPGEKLFFGSGTQLSVL.

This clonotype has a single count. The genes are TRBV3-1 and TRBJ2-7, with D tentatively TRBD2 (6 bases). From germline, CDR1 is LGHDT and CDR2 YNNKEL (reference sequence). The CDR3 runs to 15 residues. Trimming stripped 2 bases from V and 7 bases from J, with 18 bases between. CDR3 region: CASSQQTGVNNEQYF. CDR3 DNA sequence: TGTGCCAGCAGCCAACAAACGGGGGTGAACAATGAGCAGTACTTC.

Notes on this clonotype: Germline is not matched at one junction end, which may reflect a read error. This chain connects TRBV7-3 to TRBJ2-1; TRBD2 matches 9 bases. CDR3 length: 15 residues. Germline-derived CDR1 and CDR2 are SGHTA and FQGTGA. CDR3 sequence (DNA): TGTGCCGGCAGCAATAGCGGGGGAATCTACAATGAGCAGTTCTTC. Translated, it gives CAGSNSGGIYNEQFF.

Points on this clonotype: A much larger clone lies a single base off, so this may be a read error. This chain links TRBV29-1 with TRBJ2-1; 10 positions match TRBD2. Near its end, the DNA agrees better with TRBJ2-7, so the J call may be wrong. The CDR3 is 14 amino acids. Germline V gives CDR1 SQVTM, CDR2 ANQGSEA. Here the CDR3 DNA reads TGCAGCGTCGTAGCGGGAGGATCCTACAATGAGCAGTACTTC. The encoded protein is CSVVAGGSYNEQYF.

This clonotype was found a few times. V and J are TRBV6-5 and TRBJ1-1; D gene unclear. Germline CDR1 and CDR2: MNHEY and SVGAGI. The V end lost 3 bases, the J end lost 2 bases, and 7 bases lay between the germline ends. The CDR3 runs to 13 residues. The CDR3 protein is CASSYSQNTEAFF. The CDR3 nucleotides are TGTGCCAGCAGTTATAGCCAAAACACTGAAGCTTTCTTT.

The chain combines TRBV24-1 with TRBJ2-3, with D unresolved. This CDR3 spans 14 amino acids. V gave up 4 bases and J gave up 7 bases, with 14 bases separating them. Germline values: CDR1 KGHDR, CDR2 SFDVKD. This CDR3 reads CATSDPSELNTQYF. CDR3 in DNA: TGTGCCACCAGTGACCCGTCGGAGTTGAATACGCAGTATTTT.